Described below is a single T cell receptor (beta chain) sequence and its context. The entry originates in a study of molecular identifiers for immune sequencing clone quantification. Overall study context: Replicate RNA from 20,000 or 100,000 naive CD8 T cells formed five aliquots; four were sequenced.

Previously described methods and listed TCR primers were used for bulk TCR libraries. TCRdb ran MiXCR on the PCR reads and lists one entry per CDR3 protein. The repertoire holds about half a million distinct CDR3 sequences, with 25% as singletons. The CDR3 is 16 residues long. Germline V gene sequence: CDR1 SGHAT, CDR2 FQNNGV. The J segment lost 4 bases and the V segment lost 5 bases, leaving 14 bases of the junction unmatched. V and J are TRBV11-2 and TRBJ2-7; 7 bases are shared with TRBD2. The sequenced sample was naive CD8+ T cells from blood, with Jurkat cell RNA spiked in. Noted subset: FACS-sorted CD8+CD4-CCR7+CD45RA+ naive T cells. The TCR sequence derives from a human donor in good health. Some libraries in this study had Jurkat cell RNA spiked in. The CDR3 loop is CASSPVAAGVAYEQYF. The CDR3 coding sequence is TGTGCCAGCAGCCCTGTAGCTGCGGGAGTAGCATACGAGCAGTACTTC.